A selection of T cell receptor beta chains follows, all from one sample in a study of blood T cell repertoires in COVID-19. Sequencing was performed with immunoSEQ multiplex PCR; in TCRdb, only in-frame clones are kept and a portion is missing. The sample holds tens of thousands of clones, about 93% seen once. Sequenced sample: peripheral blood. The receptor set was obtained from a human donor in a cohort sampled during active COVID-19. The CDR3 runs from the conserved cysteine through the conserved F or W. The order of the fields is V gene, clone size, J gene, D gene, CDR3 protein, CDR3 DNA. The D gene is left open where the match is weak. Clone size is stated in some rows and not others, as once, few, many or a class when expanded.

>TRBV4-3|NA|TRBJ2-1|NA
CASSQEARGTYNEQFF
TGCGCCAGCAGCCAAGAAGCAAGGGGGACGTACAATGAGCAGTTCTTC
>TRBV7-9|NA|TRBJ2-3|TRBD1
CASSFYGTGVTDTQYF
TGTGCCAGCAGCTTCTACGGGACAGGGGTTACAGATACGCAGTATTTT
>TRBV4-3|NA|TRBJ1-1|NA
CASSHVQGYTEAFF
TGCGCCAGCAGCCATGTCCAGGGTTACACTGAAGCTTTCTTT
>TRBV27|once|TRBJ2-3|TRBD2
CASSSLFGGGLDTQYF
TGTGCCAGCAGTTCCCTGTTCGGGGGGGGACTGGATACGCAGTATTTT
>TRBV5-6|once|TRBJ2-7|NA
CASSLGRRSYEQYF
TGTGCCAGCAGCTTGGGGCGGAGATCCTACGAGCAGTACTTC
>TRBV10-3|NA|TRBJ1-5|TRBD1
CAIRATGEDQPQHF
TGTGCCATCAGGGCTACAGGGGAGGATCAGCCCCAGCATTTT
>TRBV7-9|NA|TRBJ2-1|TRBD2
CASSYPGGGSYNEQFF
TGTGCCAGCAGCTACCCTGGGGGGGGCTCCTACAATGAGCAGTTCTTC
>TRBV30|NA|TRBJ2-3|TRBD1
CAWSGTGPNTQYF
TGTGCCTGGAGTGGGACAGGACCGAATACGCAGTATTTT
>TRBV14|NA|TRBJ1-1|NA
CASSPESPNTEAFF
TGTGCCAGCAGCCCCGAGTCGCCCAACACTGAAGCTTTCTTT
>TRBV7-2|NA|TRBJ2-3|TRBD2
CASSFPLGGWDTQYF
TGTGCCAGCAGCTTTCCCCTGGGGGGGTGGGATACGCAGTATTTT
>TRBV3-1/TRBV3-2|NA|TRBJ2-7|TRBD2
CASSRVSGVYEQYF
TGTGCCAGCAGCCGTGTTAGCGGGGTTTACGAGCAGTACTTC
>TRBV19|NA|TRBJ2-7|TRBD2
CASSIASPGLAGGPPYEQYF
TGTGCCAGTAGTATAGCCTCCCCGGGACTAGCGGGGGGGCCCCCCTACGAGCAGTACTTC
>TRBV6-5|NA|TRBJ2-1|TRBD2
CASCPVISGGSEQFF
TGTGCCAGCTGTCCAGTAATTAGCGGGGGGTCTGAGCAGTTCTTC
>TRBV6-4|NA|TRBJ2-1|TRBD2
CASSPSSGERGVGEQFF
TGTGCCAGCAGTCCATCGTCGGGGGAGCGGGGGGTAGGGGAGCAGTTCTTC
>TRBV7-6|NA|TRBJ1-1|NA
CASSRGAGFDTEAFF
TGTGCCAGCAGCCGAGGCGCAGGGTTTGACACTGAAGCTTTCTTT
>TRBV19|NA|TRBJ1-1|NA
CASRRNGQMNTEAFF
TGTGCCAGTAGGAGAAATGGACAGATGAACACTGAAGCTTTCTTT
>TRBV10-3|NA|TRBJ2-6|NA
CAINGGTGANVLTF
TGTGCCATCAATGGGGGCACTGGGGCCAACGTCCTGACTTTC
>TRBV7-9|once|TRBJ1-2|NA
CASSLTSLQGLNYGYTF
TGTGCCAGCAGCTTAACTTCCTTACAGGGTCTGAACTATGGCTACACCTTC
>TRBV9|NA|TRBJ1-4|NA
CASSVSPGQSNEKLFF
TGTGCCAGCAGCGTTAGCCCCGGACAGTCTAATGAAAAACTGTTTTTT
>TRBV27|NA|TRBJ1-1|NA
CASSSPGRGNTEAFF
TGTGCCAGCAGTTCCCCGGGCAGGGGGAACACTGAAGCTTTCTTT
>TRBV3-1/TRBV3-2|NA|TRBJ2-2|NA
CASSGLMNTGELFF
TGTGCCAGCTCGGGACTTATGAACACCGGGGAGCTGTTTTTT
>TRBV2|NA|TRBJ2-7|NA
CASSPTFLSYEQYF
TGTGCCAGCAGTCCCACATTCCTCTCCTACGAGCAGTACTTC
>TRBV4-3|NA|TRBJ1-5|NA
CASSQDISYSNQPQHF
TGCGCCAGCAGCCAAGATATATCCTATAGCAATCAGCCCCAGCATTTT
>TRBV3-1/TRBV3-2|NA|TRBJ1-2|TRBD1
CASSPGQGARNYGYTF
TGTGCCAGCAGCCCGGGACAGGGGGCGAGGAACTATGGCTACACCTTC
>TRBV7-2|NA|TRBJ1-2|NA
CASSSSGPGSGGYTF
TGTGCCAGCAGCTCGTCAGGTCCAGGGTCTGGAGGCTACACCTTC
>TRBV5-1|NA|TRBJ2-2|TRBD1
CASSPRQGTNTGELFF
TGCGCCAGCAGCCCCCGACAGGGGACGAACACCGGGGAGCTGTTTTTT
>TRBV3-1/TRBV3-2|NA|TRBJ1-2|NA
CASSLAYYNYGYTF
TGTGCCAGCAGCCTTGCCTACTATAACTATGGCTACACCTTC
>TRBV19|NA|TRBJ1-6|NA
CASSPRGGNNSPLHF
TGTGCCAGTAGCCCTAGGGGGGGTAATAATTCACCCCTCCACTTT
>TRBV2|NA|TRBJ1-2|NA
CASREVANYGYTF
TGTGCCAGCCGGGAGGTCGCTAACTATGGCTACACCTTC
>TRBV19|NA|TRBJ2-1|TRBD1
CASSITQGASYNEQFF
TGTGCCAGTAGTATAACGCAGGGGGCGAGCTACAATGAGCAGTTCTTC
>TRBV19|NA|TRBJ1-1|NA
CASSWQGGIMNTEAFF
TGTGCCAGTAGTTGGCAGGGTGGGATCATGAACACTGAAGCTTTCTTT
>TRBV9|NA|TRBJ2-1|NA
CASSAFSDSYNEQFF
TGTGCCAGCAGCGCTTTTAGCGACTCCTACAATGAGCAGTTCTTC
>TRBV6-4|NA|TRBJ2-1|NA
CASRIEGGGRYNEQFF
TGTGCCAGCAGAATAGAGGGGGGGGGCCGGTACAATGAGCAGTTCTTC
>TRBV28|NA|TRBJ2-7|TRBD1
CASSLSTGAYEQYF
TGTGCCAGCAGTTTATCGACAGGGGCCTACGAGCAGTACTTC
>TRBV29-1|NA|TRBJ1-6|NA
CSVGNDGNSPLHF
TGCAGCGTTGGAAACGACGGGAATTCACCCCTCCACTTT
>TRBV19|NA|TRBJ1-2|TRBD1
CASSKVRTGHGYTF
TGTGCCAGTAGTAAAGTCAGGACAGGGCACGGCTACACCTTC
>TRBV5-8|NA|TRBJ1-4|NA
CASSSQTGLATNEKLFF
TGTGCCAGCAGCTCTCAAACAGGGCTAGCAACTAATGAAAAACTGTTTTTT
>TRBV5-1|NA|TRBJ1-1|NA
CASSLQGGAEAFF
TGCGCCAGCAGCTTGCAAGGGGGTGCTGAAGCTTTCTTT